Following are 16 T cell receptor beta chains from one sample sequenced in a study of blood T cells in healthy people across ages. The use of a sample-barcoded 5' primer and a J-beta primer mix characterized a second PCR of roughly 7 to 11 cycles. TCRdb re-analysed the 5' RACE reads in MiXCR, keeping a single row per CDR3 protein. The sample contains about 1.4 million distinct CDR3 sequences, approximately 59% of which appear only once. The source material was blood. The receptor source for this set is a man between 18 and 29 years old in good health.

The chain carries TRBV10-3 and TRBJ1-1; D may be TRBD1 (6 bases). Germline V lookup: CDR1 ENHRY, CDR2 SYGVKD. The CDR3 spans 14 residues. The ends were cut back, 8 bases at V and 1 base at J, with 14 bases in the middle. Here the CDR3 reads CAISVPGANTEAFF. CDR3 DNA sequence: TGTGCCATCTCCGTACCGGGGGCGAACACTGAAGCTTTCTTT.

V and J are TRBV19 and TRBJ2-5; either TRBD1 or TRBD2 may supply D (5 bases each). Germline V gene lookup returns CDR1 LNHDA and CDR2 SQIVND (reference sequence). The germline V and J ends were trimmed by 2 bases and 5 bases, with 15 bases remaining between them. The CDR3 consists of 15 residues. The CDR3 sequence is CASSIRDGPRETQYF. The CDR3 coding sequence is TGTGCCAGTAGTATACGGGACGGACCCCGCGAGACCCAGTACTTC.

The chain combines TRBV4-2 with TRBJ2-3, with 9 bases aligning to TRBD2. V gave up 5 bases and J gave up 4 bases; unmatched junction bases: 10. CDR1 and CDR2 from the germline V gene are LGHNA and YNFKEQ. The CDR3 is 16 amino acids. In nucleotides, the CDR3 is TGTGCCAGCAGCTTATTAGCGGGAGAGGGGGCAGATACGCAGTATTTT. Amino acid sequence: CASSLLAGEGADTQYF.

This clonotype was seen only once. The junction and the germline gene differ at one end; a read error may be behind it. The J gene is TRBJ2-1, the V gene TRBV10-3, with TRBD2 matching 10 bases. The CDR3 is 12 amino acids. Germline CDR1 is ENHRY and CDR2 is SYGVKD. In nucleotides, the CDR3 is TGTGCCGTTAGCGGGGGGCTCAATGAGCGGTTCTTC. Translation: CAVSGGLNERFF.

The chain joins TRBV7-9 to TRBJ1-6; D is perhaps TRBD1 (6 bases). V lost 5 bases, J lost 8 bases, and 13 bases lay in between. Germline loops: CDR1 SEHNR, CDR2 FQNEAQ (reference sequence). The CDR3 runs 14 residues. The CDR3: CASSRTDGDSPLHF. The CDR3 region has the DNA TGTGCCAGCAGCCGGACAGATGGGGATTCACCCCTCCACTTT.

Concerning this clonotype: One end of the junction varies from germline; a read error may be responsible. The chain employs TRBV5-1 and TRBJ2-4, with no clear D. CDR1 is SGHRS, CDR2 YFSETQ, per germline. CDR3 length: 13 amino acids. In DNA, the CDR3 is TGCGCCAGCAGCTACGTTGGGAAAACCATTCAGTACTTC. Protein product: CASSYVGKTIQYF.

CDR3 nucleotide sequence: TGTGCCAGCAGCTTGACAGGGGCGATTAGGAACACTGAAGCTTTCTTT. Translated, it gives CASSLTGAIRNTEAFF. This sequence joins TRBV7-2 and TRBJ1-1; TRBD1 matches at 8 bases. Looked up from germline, CDR1 is SGHTA and CDR2 is FQGNSA. Germline trimming cut 3 bases from V and 1 base from J; bases unmatched to any gene: 7. The CDR3 loop spans 16 amino acids.

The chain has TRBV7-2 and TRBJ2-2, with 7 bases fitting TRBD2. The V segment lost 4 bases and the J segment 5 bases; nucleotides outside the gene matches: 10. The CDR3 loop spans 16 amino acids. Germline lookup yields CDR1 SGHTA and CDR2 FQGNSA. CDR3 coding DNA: TGTGCCAGCAGCTCACCTAGCGGAACAATAACCGGGGAGCTGTTTTTT. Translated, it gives CASSSPSGTITGELFF.

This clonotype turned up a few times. CDR3 DNA sequence: TGTGCCAGCAGCCAAGAGGGACAGGCAACCTACGAGCAGTACTTC. Translation gives CASSQEGQATYEQYF. The chain has TRBV4-2 and TRBJ2-4, with 8 bases lining up with TRBD1. The closer fit of TRBJ2-7 to the DNA end suggests the J call may be wrong. CDR3 length: 15 amino acids. CDR1 and CDR2 (germline): LGHNA, YNFKEQ.

The CDR3 loop is CASRGALNNEQFF. In nucleotides, the CDR3 is TGTGCCAGCAGGGGGGCATTAAACAATGAGCAGTTCTTC. This rearrangement joins TRBV6-2 or TRBV6-3 to TRBJ2-1, with a weak D call TRBD1 (6 bases). Trimming stripped 6 bases from V and 5 bases from J, with 11 bases between. The CDR3 runs 13 residues. Germline-derived CDR1 and CDR2 are MNHEY and SVGEGT.

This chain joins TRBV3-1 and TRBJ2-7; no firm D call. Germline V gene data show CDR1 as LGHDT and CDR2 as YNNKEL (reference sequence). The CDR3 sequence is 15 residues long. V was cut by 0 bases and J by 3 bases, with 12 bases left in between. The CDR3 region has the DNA TGTGCCAGCAGCCAAGAGTCGGCCAGCATCTACGAGCAGTACTTC. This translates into CASSQESASIYEQYF.

The CDR3 nucleotides are TGTGCCAGCAGTCATTCATTGGGCGGGCTGTTCTTC. Protein product: CASSHSLGGLFF. The genes are TRBV25-1 and TRBJ2-1, with a tentative D call TRBD2 (5 bases). This CDR3 is built from 12 residues. V lost 5 bases and J 15 bases, leaving 17 bases between the germline ends. The germline gives CDR1 MGHDK, CDR2 SYGVNS.

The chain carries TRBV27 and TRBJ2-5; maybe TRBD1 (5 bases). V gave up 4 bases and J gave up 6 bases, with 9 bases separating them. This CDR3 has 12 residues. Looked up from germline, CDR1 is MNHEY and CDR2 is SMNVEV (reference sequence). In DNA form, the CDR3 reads TGTGCCAGCAGTTCAACAGGTCAGACCCAGTACTTC. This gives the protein CASSSTGQTQYF.

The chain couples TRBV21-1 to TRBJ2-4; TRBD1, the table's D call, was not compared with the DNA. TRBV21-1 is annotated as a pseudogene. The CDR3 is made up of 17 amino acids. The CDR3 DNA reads TGTGCCAGCATCCCAATGGGGCATTTGGGAGCCAAAAACATTCAGTACTTC. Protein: CASIPMGHLGAKNIQYF.

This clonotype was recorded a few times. DNA of the CDR3: TGTGCCAGCAGTGACTCTACTAATGAAAAACTGTTTTTT. Amino acid sequence: CASSDSTNEKLFF. The gene calls are TRBV6-4 and TRBJ1-4; D not resolved. The germline CDR1 and CDR2 sequences are MRHNA and SNTAGT. This CDR3 region has 13 residues. Between the trimmed V and J ends, which lost 0 bases and 2 bases, there was a span of 1 base.

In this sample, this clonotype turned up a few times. The CDR3 spells CSVAPFPYREQYF. Here the CDR3 DNA reads TGCAGCGTTGCACCTTTCCCATACCGCGAGCAGTACTTC. This chain uses TRBV29-1 with TRBJ2-7; unclear D gene. There are 13 residues in the CDR3. The V gene's germline CDR1 is SQVTM and CDR2 ANQGSEA. V was trimmed by 4 bases and J by 6 bases, leaving 16 bases between them.